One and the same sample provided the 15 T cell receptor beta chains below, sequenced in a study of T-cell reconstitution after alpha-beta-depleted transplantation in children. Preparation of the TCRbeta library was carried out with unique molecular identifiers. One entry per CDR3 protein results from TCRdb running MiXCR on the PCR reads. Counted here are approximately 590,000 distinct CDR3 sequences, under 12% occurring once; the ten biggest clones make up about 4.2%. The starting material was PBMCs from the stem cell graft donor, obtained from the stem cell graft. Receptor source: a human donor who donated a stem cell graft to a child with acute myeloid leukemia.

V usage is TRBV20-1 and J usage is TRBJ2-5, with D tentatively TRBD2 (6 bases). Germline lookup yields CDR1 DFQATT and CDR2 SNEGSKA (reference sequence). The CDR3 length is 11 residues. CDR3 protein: CVGGTKETQYF. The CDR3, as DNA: TGCGTGGGCGGGACGAAAGAGACCCAGTACTTC.

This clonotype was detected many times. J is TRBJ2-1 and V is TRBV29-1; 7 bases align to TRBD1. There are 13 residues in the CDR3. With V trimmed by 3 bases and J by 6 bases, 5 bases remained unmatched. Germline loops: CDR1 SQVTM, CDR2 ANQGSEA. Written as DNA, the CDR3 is TGCAGCGTTGACAGGGGGAATGGCAATGAGCAGTTCTTC. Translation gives CSVDRGNGNEQFF.

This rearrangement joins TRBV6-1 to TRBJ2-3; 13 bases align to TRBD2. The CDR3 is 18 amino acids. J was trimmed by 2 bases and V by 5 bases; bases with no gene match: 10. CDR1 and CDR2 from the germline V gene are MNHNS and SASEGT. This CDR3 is CASSPRGTSGILTDTQYF. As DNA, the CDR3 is TGTGCCAGCAGTCCCCGCGGGACTAGCGGGATACTCACAGATACGCAGTATTTT.

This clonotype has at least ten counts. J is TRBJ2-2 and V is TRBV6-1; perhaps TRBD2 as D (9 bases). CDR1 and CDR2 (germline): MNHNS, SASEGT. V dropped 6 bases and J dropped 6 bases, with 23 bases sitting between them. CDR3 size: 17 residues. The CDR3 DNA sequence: TGTGCCAGCAGCGACAGGGGTAGCGGGAGTTTCCCCGGGGAGCTGTTTTTT. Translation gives CASSDRGSGSFPGELFF.

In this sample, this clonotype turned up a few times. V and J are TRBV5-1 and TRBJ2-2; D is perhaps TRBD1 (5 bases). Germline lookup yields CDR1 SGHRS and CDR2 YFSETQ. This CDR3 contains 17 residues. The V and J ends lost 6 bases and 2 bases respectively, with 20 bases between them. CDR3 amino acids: CASKGLTGDLNTGELFF. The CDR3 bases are TGCGCCAGCAAGGGCCTTACAGGTGACCTAAACACCGGGGAGCTGTTTTTT.

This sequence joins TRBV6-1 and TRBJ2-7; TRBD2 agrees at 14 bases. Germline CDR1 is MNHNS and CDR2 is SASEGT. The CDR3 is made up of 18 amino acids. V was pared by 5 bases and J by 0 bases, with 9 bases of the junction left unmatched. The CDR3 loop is CASSRPGLAGVSSYEQYF. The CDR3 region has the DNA TGTGCCAGCAGTAGGCCGGGACTAGCGGGGGTGAGCTCCTACGAGCAGTACTTC.

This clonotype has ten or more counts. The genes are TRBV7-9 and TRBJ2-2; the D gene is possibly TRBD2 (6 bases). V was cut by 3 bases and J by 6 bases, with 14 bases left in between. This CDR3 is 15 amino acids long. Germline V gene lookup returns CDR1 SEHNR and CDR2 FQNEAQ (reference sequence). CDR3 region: CASSLLSSDPGELFF. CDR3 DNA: TGTGCCAGCAGCTTGCTGTCTAGCGACCCCGGGGAGCTGTTTTTT. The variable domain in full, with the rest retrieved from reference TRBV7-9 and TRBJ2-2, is DTGVSQNPRHKITKRGQNVTFRCDPISEHNRLYWYRQTLGQGPEFLTYFQNEAQLEKSRLLSDRFSAERPKGSFSTLEIQRTEQGDSAMYLCASSLLSSDPGELFFGEGSRLTVL.

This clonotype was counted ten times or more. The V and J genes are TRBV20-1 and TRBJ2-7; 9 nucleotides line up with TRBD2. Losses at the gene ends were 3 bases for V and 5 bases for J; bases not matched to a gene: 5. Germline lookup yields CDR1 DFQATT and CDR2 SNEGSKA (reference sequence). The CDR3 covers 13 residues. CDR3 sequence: CSARIAGDHEQYF. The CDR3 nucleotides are TGCAGTGCTAGGATAGCGGGAGATCACGAGCAGTACTTC.

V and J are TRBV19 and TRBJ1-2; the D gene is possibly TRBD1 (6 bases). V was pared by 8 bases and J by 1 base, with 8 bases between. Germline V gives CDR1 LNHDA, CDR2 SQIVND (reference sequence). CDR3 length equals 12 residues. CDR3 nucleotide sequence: TGTGCCAGTCACAGGGTTAACTATGGCTACACCTTC. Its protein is CASHRVNYGYTF.

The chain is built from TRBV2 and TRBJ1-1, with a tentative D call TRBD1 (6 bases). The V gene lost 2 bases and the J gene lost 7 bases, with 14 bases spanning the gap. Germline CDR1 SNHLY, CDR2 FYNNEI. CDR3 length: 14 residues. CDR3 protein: CASSETSWTDEAFF. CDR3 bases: TGTGCCAGCAGTGAAACGTCTTGGACAGATGAAGCTTTCTTT.

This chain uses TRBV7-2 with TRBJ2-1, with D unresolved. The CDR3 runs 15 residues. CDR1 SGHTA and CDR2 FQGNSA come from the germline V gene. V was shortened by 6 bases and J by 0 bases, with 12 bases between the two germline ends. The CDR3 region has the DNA TGTGCCAGCAGATATAGTGGCCGCTCCTACAATGAGCAGTTCTTC. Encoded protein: CASRYSGRSYNEQFF.

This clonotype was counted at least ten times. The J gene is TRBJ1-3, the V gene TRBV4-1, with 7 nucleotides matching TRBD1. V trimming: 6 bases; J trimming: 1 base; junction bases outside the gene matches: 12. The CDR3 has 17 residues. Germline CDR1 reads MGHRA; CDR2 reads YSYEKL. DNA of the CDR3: TGCGCCAGCAGTGTTTCCGGACAGGATTCATCTGGAAACACCATATATTTT. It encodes CASSVSGQDSSGNTIYF.

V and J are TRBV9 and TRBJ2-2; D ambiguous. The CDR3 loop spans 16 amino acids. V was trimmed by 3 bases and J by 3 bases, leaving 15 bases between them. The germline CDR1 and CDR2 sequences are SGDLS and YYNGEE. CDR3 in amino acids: CASSEAVEIHTGELFF. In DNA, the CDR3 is TGTGCCAGCAGCGAGGCAGTTGAGATCCACACCGGGGAGCTGTTTTTT.

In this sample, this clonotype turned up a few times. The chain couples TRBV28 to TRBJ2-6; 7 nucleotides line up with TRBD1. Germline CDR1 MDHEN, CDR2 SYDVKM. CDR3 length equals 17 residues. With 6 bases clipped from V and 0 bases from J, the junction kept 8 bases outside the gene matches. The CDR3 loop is CASSPGGSSSGANVLTF. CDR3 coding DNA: TGTGCCAGCAGCCCAGGGGGATCGAGCTCTGGGGCCAACGTCCTGACTTTC.

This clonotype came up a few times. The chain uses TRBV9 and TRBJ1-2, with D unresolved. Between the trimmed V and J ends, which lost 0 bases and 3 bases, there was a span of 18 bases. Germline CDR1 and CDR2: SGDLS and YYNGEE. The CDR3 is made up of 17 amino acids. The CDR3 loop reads CASSVVGNPTLDYGYTF. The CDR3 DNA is TGTGCCAGCAGCGTAGTAGGGAACCCGACACTTGACTATGGCTACACCTTC.